Each of the 18 T cell receptor beta chains below was sequenced from the same sample in a study of identical twins. TCRdb used MiXCR to reprocess the 5' RACE reads, holding one entry per CDR3 protein. The table records some 590,000 distinct CDR3 sequences, 9.6% of them present only once. These data also featured in a second study, about yellow fever vaccine responses in identical twins.

Sequencing used PBMCs. These receptors all come from a woman aged 18-29 years in good health.

In this sample, this clonotype turned up a few times. The rearrangement joins TRBV10-3 to TRBJ1-5, with a weak D call TRBD1 (6 bases). CDR3 length: 15 amino acids. V lost 3 bases and J lost 1, with 10 bases in between. Germline-derived CDR1 and CDR2 are ENHRY and SYGVKD. The CDR3 is CAISDGGQSNQPQHF. CDR3 sequence (DNA): TGTGCCATCAGTGACGGGGGGCAGAGCAATCAGCCCCAGCATTTT.

The chain uses TRBV3-1 and TRBJ2-7; D possibly corresponds to TRBD1 (5 bases). Germline assignment: CDR1 LGHDT and CDR2 YNNKEL (reference sequence). Trimming shortened V by 1 base and J by 2 bases, and 12 bases separated the two germline ends. CDR3 size: 15 residues. In nucleotides, the CDR3 is TGTGCCAGCAGCCAAGCGAGACAGACACCCTACGAGCAGTACTTC. This sequence encodes CASSQARQTPYEQYF.

The chain employs TRBV5-5 and TRBJ2-7; 9 nucleotides align to TRBD1. V dropped 3 bases and J dropped 0; count of bases not matched to a gene: 7. Per the germline V gene, CDR1 is SGHKS and CDR2 is YYEKEE (reference sequence). This CDR3 comprises 16 residues. The CDR3 coding sequence is TGTGCCAGCAGCTCACAGATACAGGGGGCCTCCTACGAGCAGTACTTC. Protein product: CASSSQIQGASYEQYF.

The V gene is TRBV20-1, the J gene TRBJ2-7, with D perhaps matching TRBD2 (6 bases). This CDR3 is built from 13 residues. The ends were cut back, 4 bases at V and 2 bases at J, with 12 bases in the middle. Germline V lookup: CDR1 DFQATT, CDR2 SNEGSKA (reference sequence). CDR3 coding DNA: TGCAGTGCTACCTGGGACTCCCCCTACGAGCAGTACTTC. This translates into CSATWDSPYEQYF.

This clonotype was recorded at least ten times. The chain has TRBV5-1 and TRBJ2-1; TRBD2 matches 7 bases. This CDR3 has 15 amino acids. Unmatched junction bases numbered 11, after V lost 5 bases and J lost 6 bases. Germline lookup yields CDR1 SGHRS and CDR2 YFSETQ. Written as DNA, the CDR3 is TGCGCCAGCAGTGGCGGGGGAGTTGGTTTCAATGAGCAGTTCTTC. This translates into CASSGGGVGFNEQFF.

J is TRBJ1-5 and V is TRBV6-2 or TRBV6-3; no clear D. This CDR3 comprises 13 residues. V was pared by 2 bases and J by 4 bases, with 6 bases between. The germline V gene has CDR1 MNHEY and CDR2 SVGEGT. CDR3 nucleotide sequence: TGTGCCAGCAGTTACGCGGGGAATCAGCCCCAGCATTTT. It specifies CASSYAGNQPQHF.

This clonotype has just a few counts. J is TRBJ1-5 and V is TRBV20-1; the match to TRBD1 covers 8 bases. The CDR3 is 15 amino acids. Per germline, CDR1 DFQATT and CDR2 SNEGSKA (reference sequence). V was pared by 3 bases and J by 3 bases, with 7 bases of the junction left unmatched. The CDR3 nucleotides are TGCAGTGCTAGTGATAACAGGGGGAACAATCAGCCCCAGCATTTT. Protein product: CSASDNRGNNQPQHF.

The rearrangement links TRBV4-3 to TRBJ2-7; D possibly corresponds to TRBD1 (5 bases). Germline V lookup: CDR1 LGHNA, CDR2 YSLEER. This CDR3 has 14 amino acids. V gave up 4 bases and J gave up 5 bases, with 15 bases separating them. The CDR3 DNA reads as TGCGCCAGCAGCCTAGACAGTAGTAACCACGAGCAGTACTTC. It specifies CASSLDSSNHEQYF.

This clonotype was seen more than once but under ten times. This chain joins TRBV18 and TRBJ2-1; D remains unclear. CDR1 and CDR2 from the germline V gene are KGHSH and LQKENI. The CDR3 extends over 14 amino acids. The V and J ends lost 6 bases and 0 bases respectively, with 9 bases between them. DNA for the CDR3: TGTGCCAGCTCCCCCATCAGCTCCTACAATGAGCAGTTCTTC. Amino acids: CASSPISSYNEQFF.

This clonotype appeared a few times. The CDR3 here is CASSDDPRDSSYNEQFF. CDR3 DNA: TGTGCCAGCAGTGACGACCCAAGGGACAGCTCCTACAATGAGCAGTTCTTC. V usage is TRBV13 and J usage is TRBJ2-1; 7 nucleotides align to TRBD1. This CDR3 is built from 17 residues. Per germline, CDR1 PRHDT and CDR2 FYEKMQ (reference sequence). The junction had 11 bases not matched to a gene; V was cut back by 6 bases and J by 0 bases. Together with reference TRBV13 and TRBJ2-1, the CDR3 gives the full variable domain: AAGVIQSPRHLIKEKRETATLKCYPIPRHDTVYWYQQGPGQDPQFLISFYEKMQSDKGSIPDRFSAQQFSDYHSELNMSSLELGDSALYFCASSDDPRDSSYNEQFFGPGTRLTVL.

This clonotype was recorded many times. V is TRBV11-2 and J is TRBJ2-1; TRBD2 matches at 11 bases. CDR1 and CDR2 from the germline V gene are SGHAT and FQNNGV. Losses at the gene ends were 1 base for V and 6 bases for J; bases not matched to a gene: 11. This CDR3 has 18 amino acids. The CDR3 DNA is TGTGCCAGCAGCTTAGTAGGGGAATTAGCGGGAGGGCGCAATGAGCAGTTCTTC. Translating gives CASSLVGELAGGRNEQFF.

The DNA of the CDR3 is TGTGCCACCAGCGAGGCCCCCGGGACTAGCCGATACAATGAGCAGTTCTTC. Amino acids: CATSEAPGTSRYNEQFF. The chain combines TRBV15 with TRBJ2-1; 9 positions match TRBD2. CDR1 LNHNV and CDR2 YYDKDF come from the germline V gene (reference sequence). V gave up 5 bases and J gave up 4 bases; unmatched junction bases: 12. This CDR3 region has 17 residues.

This clonotype was seen a handful of times. The V and J genes are TRBV6-1 and TRBJ2-1, with 11 positions matching TRBD2. This CDR3 has 14 residues. J lost 6 bases, V lost 6 bases, and 4 bases had no gene match. The V gene's germline CDR1 is MNHNS and CDR2 SASEGT. This CDR3 is CASRRLAGPNEQFF. The CDR3 DNA reads as TGTGCCAGCAGACGACTAGCGGGGCCCAATGAGCAGTTCTTC.

The sample holds a few counts of this clonotype. The gene calls are TRBV2 and TRBJ2-2, with TRBD2 matching over 9 bases. J gave up 4 bases and V 6 bases, and 3 bases lay outside the gene matches. The CDR3 has 14 amino acids. Germline V gene sequence: CDR1 SNHLY, CDR2 FYNNEI. CDR3 bases: TGTGCCAGCAGGACTAGCGGCTCCACCGGGGAGCTGTTTTTT. Protein product: CASRTSGSTGELFF.

The chain is built from TRBV29-1 and TRBJ2-1; 9 nucleotides agree with TRBD2. The junction had 10 bases not matched to a gene; V was cut back by 3 bases and J by 10 bases. The CDR3 loop spans 14 amino acids. From germline, CDR1 is SQVTM and CDR2 ANQGSEA. CDR3 amino acids: CSVESGREGREQFF. The CDR3, as DNA: TGCAGCGTTGAGTCCGGGCGGGAGGGCCGCGAGCAGTTCTTC.

This clonotype was picked up a small number of times. This chain links TRBV7-2 with TRBJ2-7; perhaps TRBD1 as D (5 bases). The V and J ends lost 3 bases and 2 bases respectively, with 14 bases between them. Germline CDR1 reads SGHTA; CDR2 reads FQGNSA. This CDR3 is built from 15 residues. The CDR3 sequence is CASSFSRGQTYEQYF. CDR3 nucleotide sequence: TGTGCCAGCAGCTTTAGTAGGGGTCAAACCTACGAGCAGTACTTC. The full variable domain, its missing parts supplied by reference TRBV7-2 and TRBJ2-7, is GAGVSQSPSNKVTEKGKDVELRCDPISGHTALYWYRQSLGQGLEFLIYFQGNSAPDKSGLPSDRFSAERTGGSVSTLTIQRTQQEDSAVYLCASSFSRGQTYEQYFGPGTRLTVT.

This clonotype was counted a few times. The chain is built from TRBV12-3 or TRBV12-4 and TRBJ2-1; D gene ambiguous. V lost 5 bases and J lost 7, with 6 bases in between. The CDR3 contains 11 residues. The CDR3 sequence is CASSIQNEQFF. The CDR3 bases are TGTGCCAGCAGTATACAGAATGAGCAGTTCTTC.

Ten or more counts support this clonotype. The chain carries TRBV7-9 and TRBJ2-3, with D possibly being TRBD1 (5 bases). This CDR3 region has 12 residues. V lost 5 bases, J lost 5 bases, and 8 bases lay in between. The germline V gene encodes CDR1 SEHNR and CDR2 FQNEAQ (reference sequence). This CDR3 reads CASSQDRDTQYF. Here the CDR3 DNA reads TGTGCCAGCAGCCAAGACAGAGATACGCAGTATTTT.